A selection of T cell receptor beta chains follows, all from one sample in a study of PD-1 blockade in mismatch repair-deficient tumors. Sequencing was performed with immunoSEQ multiplex PCR; in TCRdb, only in-frame clones are kept and a portion is missing. The repertoire holds 85,000 to 130,000 clones, with 82% as singletons. The sample here was peripheral blood, taken roughly 35 weeks after starting pembrolizumab. The receptors come from an adult with mismatch repair-deficient cancer. CDR3s include the opening cysteine and the closing phenylalanine or tryptophan. A D gene is named only where the DNA matches it firmly. Rows may omit the clone size; those that give it use once, few, many or a size class.

J gene: TRBJ2-2
D gene: TRBD2
clone size: NA
V gene: TRBV30
CDR3 protein: CAWKPSGGGPGELFF
CDR3 DNA: TGTGCCTGGAAGCCTAGCGGGGGCGGGCCCGGGGAGCTGTTTTTT

J gene: TRBJ2-3
D gene: NA
clone size: once
V gene: TRBV5-1
CDR3 protein: CASSLGGNTDTQYF
CDR3 DNA: TGCGCCAGCAGCTTGGGGGGAAACACAGATACGCAGTATTTT

J gene: TRBJ1-1
D gene: NA
clone size: once
V gene: TRBV6-6
CDR3 protein: CASSYSDRNTEAFF
CDR3 DNA: TGTGCCAGCAGTTACTCGGATCGGAACACTGAAGCTTTCTTT

J gene: TRBJ1-2
D gene: NA
clone size: few
V gene: TRBV25-1
CDR3 protein: CASSESSREGYTF
CDR3 DNA: TGTGCCAGCAGTGAATCCTCCAGGGAAGGCTACACCTTC

J gene: TRBJ2-5
D gene: NA
clone size: NA
V gene: TRBV19
CDR3 protein: CASSIAAGPETQYF
CDR3 DNA: TGTGCCAGTAGTATAGCTGCCGGACCAGAGACCCAGTACTTC

J gene: TRBJ1-5
D gene: NA
clone size: few
V gene: TRBV28
CDR3 protein: CASSFGGYQPQHF
CDR3 DNA: TGTGCCAGCAGTTTCGGCGGATATCAGCCCCAGCATTTT

J gene: TRBJ2-5
D gene: NA
clone size: NA
V gene: TRBV6-4
CDR3 protein: CASSAGFGETQYF
CDR3 DNA: TGTGCCAGCAGTGCGGGATTCGGGGAGACCCAGTACTTC

J gene: TRBJ2-6
D gene: NA
clone size: once
V gene: TRBV7-9
CDR3 protein: CASSLAPRLSGANVLTF
CDR3 DNA: TGTGCCAGCAGCTTAGCCCCCCGTCTCTCTGGGGCCAACGTCCTGACTTTC

J gene: TRBJ1-5
D gene: TRBD1
clone size: medium-sized
V gene: TRBV29-1
CDR3 protein: CSAGQGGQPQHF
CDR3 DNA: TGCAGCGCTGGACAGGGAGGTCAGCCCCAGCATTTT

J gene: TRBJ2-5
D gene: TRBD2
clone size: once
V gene: TRBV7-3
CDR3 protein: CARSVLREGEKETQYF
CDR3 DNA: TGTGCCAGATCGGTTTTACGGGAGGGAGAAAAAGAGACCCAGTACTTC

J gene: TRBJ1-2
D gene: NA
clone size: few
V gene: TRBV4-3
CDR3 protein: CASSQDRMEGYTF
CDR3 DNA: TGCGCCAGCAGCCAAGATCGGATGGAGGGCTACACCTTC

J gene: TRBJ1-2
D gene: NA
clone size: NA
V gene: TRBV29-1
CDR3 protein: CSATTGSYGYTF
CDR3 DNA: TGCAGCGCGACAACAGGGAGCTATGGCTACACCTTC

J gene: TRBJ2-7
D gene: NA
clone size: NA
V gene: TRBV9
CDR3 protein: CASSVGRGSYEQYF
CDR3 DNA: TGTGCCAGCAGCGTAGGACGGGGCTCCTACGAGCAGTACTTC

J gene: TRBJ2-4
D gene: TRBD2
clone size: NA
V gene: TRBV4-2
CDR3 protein: CASSQETSGSPNIQYF
CDR3 DNA: TGTGCCAGCAGCCAAGAGACTAGCGGGAGTCCAAACATTCAGTACTTC

J gene: TRBJ1-1
D gene: NA
clone size: NA
V gene: TRBV9
CDR3 protein: CASSVAERNTEAFF
CDR3 DNA: TGTGCCAGCAGCGTAGCCGAGAGGAACACTGAAGCTTTCTTT

J gene: TRBJ1-2
D gene: TRBD1
clone size: NA
V gene: TRBV13
CDR3 protein: CASSAARDRRYGYTF
CDR3 DNA: TGTGCCAGCAGCGCGGCCCGGGACAGACGCTATGGCTACACCTTC

J gene: TRBJ1-3
D gene: NA
clone size: few
V gene: TRBV5-1
CDR3 protein: CASSPGTVKGNTIYF
CDR3 DNA: TGCGCCAGCAGCCCTGGGACGGTGAAGGGAAACACCATATATTTT

J gene: TRBJ2-1
D gene: TRBD2
clone size: NA
V gene: TRBV18
CDR3 protein: CASSPGLASSYNEQFF
CDR3 DNA: TGTGCCAGCTCACCGGGACTAGCCAGCTCCTACAATGAGCAGTTCTTC

J gene: TRBJ1-1
D gene: TRBD1
clone size: NA
V gene: TRBV18
CDR3 protein: CASSPQGEAEAFF
CDR3 DNA: TGTGCCAGCTCACCCCAGGGGGAAGCTGAAGCTTTCTTT